Listed here is a single T cell receptor beta chain. The CDR3 contains 15 residues. Germline V gives CDR1 SGHVS, CDR2 FQNEAQ. J lost 2 bases, V lost 4 bases, and 1 base had no gene match. This entry belongs to a study of blood T cell repertoires in COVID-19. Across the whole study: From T cells, B-cell-depleted T cells, or PBMCs came the material, which was cDNA or gDNA.

Source study methods: Nucleated cell number was recorded as an estimate derived from reference gene primer amplification. The method was immunoSEQ multiplex PCR; TCRdb's version includes in-frame clones alone and lacks a portion of them. From that table come the V and J calls and clone size; the DNA was used to work out D and trimming. This table has roughly 140,000 clones, approximately 78% appearing once. The clonotype comes from an elderly woman with acute or convalescent COVID-19. What was sequenced was peripheral blood. The chain joins TRBV7-8 to TRBJ1-3, with 11 positions matching TRBD1. The CDR3 DNA reads TGTGCCAGCAGCTCGGGACAGGGGGCTGGAAACACCATATATTTT. Its translation is CASSSGQGAGNTIYF.